This TCR beta chain was obtained from a study of blood T cell repertoires in COVID-19. Study-level background: Collection of acute and convalescent COVID-19 samples took place in the United States, Italy and Spain. Sample material is recorded as cDNA or gDNA derived from T cells, B-cell-depleted T cells, or PBMCs.

Trimming took 2 bases from V and 2 from J, leaving 7 bases between them. CDR1 and CDR2 from the germline V gene are SQVTM and ANQGSEA. The CDR3 extends over 13 amino acids. In the authors' workflow: Amplified reference gene primers provided the basis for estimating nucleated cell counts. Only in-frame clones appear in the TCRdb table, and some are missing; sequencing was by immunoSEQ multiplex PCR. V, J and clone size are taken as reported in that table, and D and trimming were inferred from the DNA itself. The profile covers 200,000 to 300,000 clones, with approximately 81% appearing a single time and 4% to 5% taken by the ten largest.

The chain carries TRBV29-1 and TRBJ2-1; no firm D call. The specimen sequenced was peripheral blood. The TCR originated in a man in his 60s with acute or convalescent COVID-19. CDR3 bases: TGCAGCGTTGAACTGACAACCTACAATGAGCAGTTCTTC. This sequence encodes CSVELTTYNEQFF.